This record covers a single TCR beta chain. What it binds is not known. The V and J ends lost 2 bases and 4 bases, in that order; junction bases with no gene match: 2. This CDR3 is built from 13 residues. Germline V gene data show CDR1 as SGDLS and CDR2 as YYNGEE. Profiling relied on immunoSEQ multiplex PCR, and the TCRdb table lists in-frame clones only, not all of them. The table records around 43,000 clones, approximately 89% of them present only once. The entry originates in a study of OX40 agonist ivuxolimab in advanced cancers. Study summary: Hepatocellular carcinoma, melanoma, renal cell or head and neck cancer was diagnosed in the dose-escalation patients. Points from the study as a whole: Some of the lowest clonal expansion was seen in partial responders at 0.1-3.0 mg/kg. Dose levels from 0.1 to 3.0 mg/kg saw CD4+ and CD8+ blood T cells expand clonally by week 6. Relative to CD4+, CD8+ T cells held more expanded clones on average.

Sequencing used CD4+ or CD8+ T cells sorted from blood, obtained in a trial of the OX40 agonist ivuxolimab. The gene calls are TRBV9 and TRBJ1-2; TRBD1 aligns across 7 bases. The receptor's source is an adult with an advanced solid tumor such as melanoma, head and neck, liver or kidney cancer. CDR3 sequence reads: CASSVRDSYGYTF. In DNA, the CDR3 is TGTGCCAGCAGCGTCCGGGACAGCTATGGCTACACCTTC.